This T cell receptor (beta chain) is drawn from a study of T cell changes during pregnancy in multiple sclerosis. V lost 5 bases, J lost 4 bases, and 21 bases lay in between. CDR3 size: 17 residues. Germline-derived CDR1 and CDR2 are SEHNR and FQNEAQ (reference sequence). In its sample, this clone was seen once. The assay was immunoSEQ multiplex PCR, and TCRdb's table has in-frame clones only and misses some. The table shows around 57,000 clones, with about nine tenths occurring only once. This sequence was found in a female donor in good health, enrolled as a control in a pregnancy study. Material: peripheral blood, obtained after pregnancy. The gene calls are TRBV7-9 and TRBJ1-3; possible D gene TRBD1, 5 bases. CDR3 sequence reads: CASSVGGTLFSGNTIYF. Here the CDR3 DNA reads TGTGCCAGCAGCGTTGGTGGGACTCTGTTTAGCGGAAACACCATATATTTT.